This entry lists 31 T cell receptor beta chains sequenced from one sample in a study of shared clonotypes between healthy human individuals. The method was immunoSEQ multiplex PCR; TCRdb's version includes in-frame clones alone and lacks a portion of them. In the table there are about 710,000 clones, over 60% of which are singletons. Material: memory CD4+ T cells sorted from blood. Stated subset: CD45RA-negative fraction. The origin of the receptors is a woman aged 25-40 years in good health.

The table lists this clone with a count of one. The chain carries TRBV10-3 and TRBJ2-7; D gene unclear. Germline CDR1 ENHRY, CDR2 SYGVKD. The CDR3 covers 12 residues. Trimming took 8 bases from V and 6 from J, leaving 14 bases between them. The CDR3 DNA sequence: TGTGCCATCCGACCTGGGGTGGGCGAGCAGTACTTC. As protein: CAIRPGVGEQYF.

This clone was found once. Additional DNA sequences in this sample encode the identical CDR3. This sequence joins TRBV28 and TRBJ2-6; D is possibly TRBD1 (6 bases). This CDR3 has 14 amino acids. From germline, CDR1 is MDHEN and CDR2 SYDVKM. The ends were cut back, 6 bases at V and 3 bases at J, with 9 bases in the middle. For the CDR3, the DNA is TGTGCCAGCAGAACAGGGAGTGGGGCCAACGTCCTGACTTTC. Amino acids: CASRTGSGANVLTF.

Comments on this clone: This same CDR3 is encoded by further DNA sequences in the sample. The chain has TRBV6-5 and TRBJ1-2; possibly TRBD1 for D (6 bases). CDR1 MNHEY and CDR2 SVGAGI come from the germline V gene. V lost 6 bases and J 2 bases, leaving 10 bases between the germline ends. This CDR3 contains 13 residues. This CDR3 is CASRLDRNYGYTF. CDR3 nucleotide sequence: TGTGCCAGCAGGTTGGACAGAAACTATGGCTACACCTTC.

The chain employs TRBV28 and TRBJ2-7; 7 bases are shared with TRBD1. The CDR3 is made up of 16 amino acids. V gave up 2 bases and J gave up 0 bases; unmatched junction bases: 7. Looked up from germline, CDR1 is MDHEN and CDR2 is SYDVKM. CDR3 loop: CASSLTAGGLSYEQYF. In DNA, the CDR3 is TGTGCCAGCAGTTTAACGGCAGGGGGTCTCTCCTACGAGCAGTACTTC. Looking up the rest from reference TRBV28 and TRBJ2-7 gives the full variable domain: DVKVTQSSRYLVKRTGEKVFLECVQDMDHENMFWYRQDPGLGLRLIYFSYDVKMKEKGDIPEGYSVSREKKERFSLILESASTNQTSMYLCASSLTAGGLSYEQYFGPGTRLTVT.

The chain carries TRBV18 and TRBJ2-3; D remains unclear. V was clipped by 2 bases and J by 6 bases, with 6 bases between them. This CDR3 is built from 12 residues. The germline gives CDR1 KGHSH, CDR2 LQKENI. Here the CDR3 DNA reads TGTGCCAGCTCACCAGTCAGGGATACGCAGTATTTT. This codes for CASSPVRDTQYF.

The V call is TRBV28, the J call TRBJ1-2, with 7 nucleotides matching TRBD1. Per the germline V gene, CDR1 is MDHEN and CDR2 is SYDVKM. The CDR3 sequence is 12 residues long. V lost 11 bases to trimming and J lost 2 bases; unmatched junction nucleotides: 5. In DNA form, the CDR3 reads TGTGCCCTGGGACAGCTAAACTATGGCTACACCTTC. It is translated as CALGQLNYGYTF.

CDR3: CASSEPGWGHQNEKLFF. DNA for the CDR3: TGTGCCAGCAGTGAACCTGGGTGGGGACACCAAAATGAAAAACTGTTTTTT. The genes are TRBV25-1 and TRBJ1-4; the D gene is possibly TRBD1 (6 bases). The CDR3 consists of 17 residues. Germline CDR1 and CDR2: MGHDK and SYGVNS. V dropped 2 bases and J dropped 5 bases, with 18 bases sitting between them.

The gene calls are TRBV6-6 and TRBJ2-2; the D gene is possibly TRBD1 (7 bases). The V end was cut by 6 bases, the J end by 3 bases, with 11 bases between. The CDR3 runs 14 residues. CDR1 MNHNY and CDR2 SVGAGI come from the germline V gene (reference sequence). This CDR3 is CASRPRGDTGELFF. CDR3 bases: TGTGCCAGCAGACCCAGGGGGGACACCGGGGAGCTGTTTTTT.

The genes are TRBV5-1 and TRBJ1-6; unclear D gene. The CDR3 runs to 15 residues. Trimming removed 3 bases at V and 5 bases at J, with 12 bases between. Germline CDR1 SGHRS, CDR2 YFSETQ. The CDR3 bases are TGCGCCAGCAGCTCTGAGGACCTAAATAATTCACCCCTCCACTTT. Translation: CASSSEDLNNSPLHF.

The V and J genes are TRBV7-9 and TRBJ2-3; 10 positions match TRBD1. After removal of 5 bases from V and 4 bases from J, the junction contained 12 bases not matched to a gene. Germline values: CDR1 SEHNR, CDR2 FQNEAQ (reference sequence). The CDR3 extends over 17 amino acids. The CDR3 loop is CASSPRPGQGIADTQYF. The CDR3, as DNA: TGTGCCAGCAGCCCCCGACCGGGACAGGGGATCGCAGATACGCAGTATTTT.

The genes are TRBV5-6 and TRBJ2-1; D unresolved. Germline CDR1 is SGHDT and CDR2 is YYEEEE. The CDR3 is 15 residues long. With 1 base removed from V and 7 bases from J, the gap between germline ends came to 15 bases. CDR3 residues: CASSLFPDPSNEQFF. The CDR3 nucleotides read TGTGCCAGCAGCTTGTTTCCGGATCCCTCGAATGAGCAGTTCTTC.

The table lists this clone with a few counts. One base away lies a much larger clone, so this may be a sequencing read error. The same CDR3 can be traced to other DNA sequences in this sample. The V call is TRBV7-9, the J call TRBJ2-3; D gene ambiguous. V lost 3 bases and J 2 bases, leaving 3 bases between the germline ends. Germline CDR1 SEHNR, CDR2 FQNEAQ (reference sequence). This CDR3 comprises 12 residues. CDR3: CASSFYTDTQYF. The CDR3, as DNA: TGTGCCAGCAGCTTTTACACAGATACGCAGTATTTT. The whole variable domain, filled in from reference TRBV7-9 and TRBJ2-3, reads DTGVSQNPRHKITKRGQNVTFRCDPISEHNRLYWYRQTLGQGPEFLTYFQNEAQLEKSRLLSDRFSAERPKGSFSTLEIQRTEQGDSAMYLCASSFYTDTQYFGPGTRLTVL.

For this clone: This specimen includes other DNA sequences encoding the same CDR3. The V and J genes are TRBV19 and TRBJ2-7, with 10 bases fitting TRBD2. Trimming at V came to 4 bases and at J to 1 base, leaving 4 bases not matched to a gene. Germline V gene lookup returns CDR1 LNHDA and CDR2 SQIVND (reference sequence). The CDR3 contains 15 residues. The CDR3 nucleotides read TGTGCCAGTAGTACCAGGACTAGCGGATCCTACGAGCAGTACTTC. This translates into CASSTRTSGSYEQYF.

V usage is TRBV28 and J usage is TRBJ1-1; TRBD1 is a possible D gene (5 bases). The V end was cut by 9 bases, the J end by 1 base, with 9 bases between. In germline, CDR1 is MDHEN, CDR2 SYDVKM. The CDR3 loop spans 12 amino acids. In DNA, the CDR3 is TGTGCCAGTATCGACAGGAACACTGAAGCTTTCTTT. As protein: CASIDRNTEAFF.

V and J are TRBV28 and TRBJ1-3; TRBD1 agrees at 9 bases. Losses at the gene ends were 5 bases for V and 4 bases for J; bases not matched to a gene: 6. CDR1 is MDHEN and CDR2 is SYDVKM in the germline V gene. This CDR3 region has 15 residues. This CDR3 reads CASSPQGQGGNTIYF. As DNA, the CDR3 is TGTGCCAGCAGTCCACAGGGACAGGGCGGAAACACCATATATTTT.

The genes are TRBV7-9 and TRBJ1-5; unclear D gene. The CDR3 runs 14 residues. V lost 5 bases to trimming and J lost 5 bases, with 13 bases between them. CDR1 is SEHNR and CDR2 is FQNEAQ in the germline V gene (reference sequence). Written as DNA, the CDR3 is TGTGCCAGCAGCCGATCAACCATTGATCAGCCCCAGCATTTT. It is translated as CASSRSTIDQPQHF.

This clone was observed at least ten times. The chain joins TRBV18 to TRBJ1-1, with a weak D call TRBD1 (6 bases). The V end was cut by 4 bases, the J end by 0 bases, with 21 bases between. Germline loops: CDR1 KGHSH, CDR2 LQKENI. CDR3 size: 18 residues. The CDR3 nucleotides read TGTGCCAGCTCACTCCGACAGGTCCCGAACCCCATGAACACTGAAGCTTTCTTT. Residues: CASSLRQVPNPMNTEAFF.

CDR3 protein: CASSFTGNPHEQYF. CDR3 DNA sequence: TGTGCCAGCAGTTTTACAGGGAACCCCCACGAGCAGTACTTC. V usage is TRBV6-5 and J usage is TRBJ2-7, with a possible D match to TRBD1 (6 bases). Germline V lookup: CDR1 MNHEY, CDR2 SVGAGI. Trimming shortened V by 4 bases and J by 5 bases, and 15 bases separated the two germline ends. The CDR3 has 14 amino acids.

The CDR3 loop is CASSLLGTGRETQYF. CDR3 DNA sequence: TGTGCCAGCAGTTTATTAGGGACAGGGAGAGAGACCCAGTACTTC. The rearrangement uses TRBV27 and TRBJ2-5; 9 bases align to TRBD1. Looked up from germline, CDR1 is MNHEY and CDR2 is SMNVEV (reference sequence). V trimming: 1 base; J trimming: 4 bases; junction bases outside the gene matches: 4. The CDR3 has 15 residues.

V and J are TRBV5-4 and TRBJ2-7, with a possible D match to TRBD1 (6 bases). CDR3 length equals 14 residues. Deletions cut 1 base from V and 7 bases from J, with 15 bases between. The germline gives CDR1 SGHNT, CDR2 YYREEE (reference sequence). CDR3 residues: CASSLLTGEGEQYF. CDR3 nucleotide sequence: TGTGCCAGCAGCTTGCTGACAGGCGAGGGGGAGCAGTACTTC.

CDR3 nucleotides: TGTGCCAGCAGTGAATCCTCCGGGGTGAATGAGCAGTTCTTC. It codes for CASSESSGVNEQFF. V is TRBV25-1 and J is TRBJ2-1; a possible D gene is TRBD2 (5 bases). The germline V and J ends were trimmed by 1 base and 7 bases, with 11 bases remaining between them. The CDR3 has 14 residues. Germline values: CDR1 MGHDK, CDR2 SYGVNS.

This clone was recorded a few times. The rearrangement uses TRBV6-1 and TRBJ1-2; D call uncertain. Deletions cut 6 bases from V and 3 bases from J, with 11 bases between. CDR3 length: 13 amino acids. The germline V gene encodes CDR1 MNHNS and CDR2 SASEGT. CDR3 protein: CASSQAGDYGYTF. The CDR3 bases are TGTGCCAGCAGCCAAGCCGGGGACTATGGCTACACCTTC.

On this clone: This may be a read error: a much more frequent sequence differs by one nucleotide. Other DNA sequences in this sample translate to the same CDR3. V gene TRBV5-1 combines with J gene TRBJ2-3; no clear D. V was trimmed by 0 bases and J by 2 bases, leaving 7 bases between them. Germline CDR1 and CDR2: SGHRS and YFSETQ. The CDR3 runs to 14 residues. The CDR3, as DNA: TGCGCCAGCAGCTTGGAGCAGCTCACAGATACGCAGTATTTT. The encoded protein is CASSLEQLTDTQYF.

The chain couples TRBV27 to TRBJ2-3; tentatively, D is TRBD2 (5 bases). Germline CDR1 MNHEY, CDR2 SMNVEV (reference sequence). The CDR3 sequence is 14 residues long. The ends were cut back, 8 bases at V and 1 base at J, with 13 bases in the middle. The CDR3 is CASGGLTRTDTQYF. DNA for the CDR3: TGTGCCAGCGGAGGACTGACTCGCACAGATACGCAGTATTTT.

This chain links TRBV2 with TRBJ2-1, with D possibly being TRBD1 or TRBD2 (6 bases each). The CDR3 covers 15 residues. Germline CDR1 reads SNHLY; CDR2 reads FYNNEI. The ends were cut back, 4 bases at V and 6 bases at J, with 16 bases in the middle. The CDR3: CASSGGTTPGNEQFF. In DNA form, the CDR3 reads TGTGCCAGCAGTGGCGGGACAACCCCTGGCAATGAGCAGTTCTTC.

V usage is TRBV7-6 and J usage is TRBJ2-3, with D uncertain. CDR3 length: 12 amino acids. CDR1 is SGHVS and CDR2 is FNYEAQ in the germline V gene. The V end was cut by 5 bases, the J end by 0 bases, with 3 bases between. The CDR3, as DNA: TGTGCCAGCAGCCAGAGCACAGATACGCAGTATTTT. Its protein is CASSQSTDTQYF.

V usage is TRBV28 and J usage is TRBJ1-2; 7 positions agree with TRBD1. Germline CDR1 is MDHEN and CDR2 is SYDVKM. The CDR3 loop spans 13 amino acids. The V segment lost 6 bases and the J segment 4 bases; nucleotides outside the gene matches: 5. Here the CDR3 DNA reads TGTGCCAGCAGGGGACGGACAGGCTATGGCTACACCTTC. This encodes CASRGRTGYGYTF.

The CDR3 nucleotides are TGTGCCAGCAGCCAAGCATGGATCCGCGAGCAGTATTTT. Its translation: CASSQAWIREQYF. J is TRBJ2-3 and V is TRBV7-9; no clear D gene. The length of the CDR3 is 13 residues. Germline V gene lookup returns CDR1 SEHNR and CDR2 FQNEAQ (reference sequence). V was cut by 5 bases and J by 11 bases, with 17 bases left in between.

The chain couples TRBV14 to TRBJ1-1, with 7 bases that match TRBD1. V gave up 6 bases and J gave up 1 base; unmatched junction bases: 11. CDR1 SGHDN and CDR2 FVKESK come from the germline V gene. The CDR3 contains 16 residues. DNA for the CDR3: TGTGCCAGCAGTCCCCTTGGGACAGCGAAGAACACTGAAGCTTTCTTT. Translating it yields CASSPLGTAKNTEAFF. The full variable domain, its missing parts supplied by reference TRBV14 and TRBJ1-1, is EAGVTQFPSHSVIEKGQTVTLRCDPISGHDNLYWYRRVMGKEIKFLLHFVKESKQDESGMPNNRFLAERTGGTYSTLKVQPAELEDSGVYFCASSPLGTAKNTEAFFGQGTRLTVV.

This clone was observed once. This chain links TRBV30 with TRBJ2-3; no definite D call. V lost 0 bases, J lost 11 bases, and 9 bases lay in between. This CDR3 is built from 11 residues. Germline assignment: CDR1 GTSNPN and CDR2 SVGIG (reference sequence). The CDR3, as DNA: TGTGCCTGGAGTGTACCGACTCAGCAGTATTTT. It is translated as CAWSVPTQQYF. The full variable domain, its missing parts supplied by reference TRBV30 and TRBJ2-3, is SQTIHQWPATLVQPVGSPLSLECTVEGTSNPNLYWYRQAAGRGLQLLFYSVGIGQISSEVPQNLSASRPQDRQFILSSKKLLLSDSGFYLCAWSVPTQQYFGPGTRLTVL.

This clone was counted between two and nine times. This rearrangement joins TRBV28 to TRBJ2-4; D is perhaps TRBD2 (7 bases). The CDR3 loop spans 11 amino acids. V lost 10 bases and J lost 9, with 13 bases in between. Germline lookup yields CDR1 MDHEN and CDR2 SYDVKM. CDR3 sequence (DNA): TGTGCCACCGCGGGGGCGGCCATTCAGTACTTC. Its protein product is CATAGAAIQYF.